This is a list of T cell receptor beta chains from one sample in a study of T cell responses to AZD1222 COVID-19 vaccine. Profiled with immunoSEQ multiplex PCR; TCRdb holds only in-frame clones, not every one. This table holds roughly 120,000 clones, about nine tenths found once. Specimen: peripheral blood, collected on day 0 of AZD1222 vaccination. The source of these receptors is an adult in good health. Each CDR3 is given with its conserved first and last residue. D genes are given only for firm matches. The size of a clone is reported for some rows only, either as once, few or many, or as a class for expanded clones.

CDR3	DNA	V	D	size	J
CASSQDGGGWQPQHF	TGCGCCAGCAGCCAAGATGGGGGAGGATGGCAGCCCCAGCATTTT	TRBV4-1	NA	NA	TRBJ1-5
CAISAQENYGYTF	TGTGCCATCAGTGCACAGGAGAACTATGGCTACACCTTC	TRBV10-3	NA	NA	TRBJ1-2
CASSPEGVKSNTEAFF	TGTGCCAGCAGCCCCGAAGGGGTTAAATCGAACACTGAAGCTTTCTTT	TRBV7-6	NA	NA	TRBJ1-1
CASSATGSANEKLFF	TGTGCCAGCAGCGCTACGGGGTCAGCTAATGAAAAACTGTTTTTT	TRBV11-2	NA	once	TRBJ1-4
CASSFRQVGYGYTF	TGTGCCAGCAGTTTCCGACAGGTCGGTTATGGCTACACCTTC	TRBV28	NA	NA	TRBJ1-2
CASSGGLAGVWDTQYF	TGCGCCAGCAGCGGGGGACTAGCGGGGGTATGGGATACGCAGTATTTT	TRBV5-1	TRBD2	NA	TRBJ2-3
CASSFPGGQGNGYTF	TGTGCCAGCAGCTTCCCGGGGGGACAGGGGAATGGCTACACCTTC	TRBV7-2	TRBD1	NA	TRBJ1-2
CASSLIAGPSYEQYF	TGTGCCAGCAGTTTAATAGCGGGACCCTCCTACGAGCAGTACTTC	TRBV28	TRBD2	few	TRBJ2-7
CASSPNGGQEFSPLHF	TGCGCCAGCAGCCCCAACGGGGGGCAGGAATTCTCGCCCCTCCACTTT	TRBV5-1	NA	NA	TRBJ1-6
CASSPRTSGSTDTQYF	TGCGCCAGCAGCCCTAGGACTAGCGGAAGCACAGATACGCAGTATTTT	TRBV5-1	TRBD2	NA	TRBJ2-3
CASSLDRDTGELFF	TGTGCCAGTAGTCTGGACAGAGACACCGGGGAGCTGTTTTTT	TRBV19	NA	NA	TRBJ2-2
CASSDKPLDSYEQYF	TGTGCCAGCAGTGACAAACCTTTAGACTCCTACGAGCAGTACTTC	TRBV6-1	NA	NA	TRBJ2-7
CARTIRTLYEQYF	TGTGCCAGGACCATTCGGACCCTCTACGAGCAGTACTTC	TRBV28	NA	NA	TRBJ2-7
CASSSELTGELFF	TGTGCCAGCAGCTCCGAGCTGACCGGGGAGCTGTTTTTT	TRBV11-2	NA	NA	TRBJ2-2
CASSPRQANLNTEAFF	TGTGCCAGCAGTCCGCGACAGGCAAATCTGAACACTGAAGCTTTCTTT	TRBV7-2	NA	NA	TRBJ1-1
CASSLRPGTYDANEQFF	TGTGCCAGCAGTCTCCGGCCCGGGACATATGACGCCAATGAGCAGTTCTTC	TRBV7-6	NA	once	TRBJ2-1
CASSSYRFPTDTQYF	TGTGCCAGCAGCTCATACAGGTTCCCCACAGATACGCAGTATTTT	TRBV7-2	NA	NA	TRBJ2-3
CASSTTGLSSGNTIYF	TGTGCCAGTAGTACCACAGGGCTATCTTCTGGAAACACCATATATTTT	TRBV19	NA	NA	TRBJ1-3
CASSPGPHSNYGYTF	TGTGCCAGCAGCCCCGGGCCACACTCCAACTATGGCTACACCTTC	TRBV5-6	NA	NA	TRBJ1-2
CASTRGPGNTEAFF	TGTGCCAGCACCAGGGGGCCGGGGAACACTGAAGCTTTCTTT	TRBV6-6	TRBD1	NA	TRBJ1-1
CASRMGDTYYEQYF	TGTGCCAGCAGGATGGGGGACACCTACTACGAGCAGTACTTC	TRBV6-5	NA	NA	TRBJ2-7
CASSPGGDQPQHF	TGTGCCAGCTCACCAGGGGGGGATCAGCCCCAGCATTTT	TRBV18	NA	NA	TRBJ1-5
CASSFGGSSYNEQFF	TGTGCCAGCAGCTTCGGCGGGAGCTCCTACAATGAGCAGTTCTTC	TRBV7-2	TRBD2	NA	TRBJ2-1
CATSGEGGDTEAFF	TGTGCCACCAGTGGGGAGGGAGGGGACACTGAAGCTTTCTTT	TRBV24-1	NA	NA	TRBJ1-1
CATSDLGAGRSSYNEQFF	TGTGCCACCAGTGATTTAGGAGCGGGCCGGAGCTCCTACAATGAGCAGTTCTTC	TRBV24-1	NA	NA	TRBJ2-1
CASSHGGVSGANVLTF	TGTGCCAGCAGCCATGGAGGTGTGAGTGGGGCCAACGTCCTGACTTTC	TRBV2	NA	once	TRBJ2-6
CASSLGSGSGTGELFF	TGTGCCAGCAGTTTGGGCAGCGGGAGTGGCACCGGGGAGCTGTTTTTT	TRBV6-5	TRBD2	NA	TRBJ2-2
CASSGPGRNEQFF	TGTGCCAGCAGCGGCCCCGGTAGGAATGAGCAGTTCTTC	TRBV6-5	NA	NA	TRBJ2-1
CASSLMGGRTGEQYF	TGTGCCAGCAGCTTAATGGGGGGCAGAACGGGCGAGCAGTACTTC	TRBV7-9	NA	NA	TRBJ2-7
CASSPQTGVGYTF	TGCGCCAGCAGTCCTCAAACAGGGGTCGGCTACACCTTC	TRBV10-1	TRBD1	NA	TRBJ1-2
CAIKDRETGELFF	TGTGCCATAAAGGACAGGGAAACCGGGGAGCTGTTTTTT	TRBV10-3	TRBD1	NA	TRBJ2-2
CASSREPGQNYNEQFF	TGCGCCAGCAGTCGCGAACCGGGACAGAACTACAATGAGCAGTTCTTC	TRBV5-1	TRBD1	NA	TRBJ2-1
CASSERGLTRANYGYTF	TGTGCCAGCAGTGAAAGGGGCCTGACCCGGGCTAACTATGGCTACACCTTC	TRBV2	NA	NA	TRBJ1-2
CASSLSTGQETQYF	TGTGCCAGCAGCCTTTCGACAGGGCAAGAGACCCAGTACTTC	TRBV4-2	TRBD1	NA	TRBJ2-5
CASSETGRRNSPLHF	TGTGCCAGCAGTGAGACAGGAAGACGAAATTCACCCCTCCACTTT	TRBV6-1	NA	NA	TRBJ1-6
CASSSSSSGGAGEQYF	TGCGCCAGCAGCTCATCTTCTAGCGGGGGGGCCGGAGAGCAGTACTTC	TRBV5-1	TRBD2	NA	TRBJ2-7
CASSLAGGIGTGDEQYF	TGCGCCAGCAGCTTGGCCGGAGGGATCGGGACAGGTGACGAGCAGTACTTC	TRBV5-1	TRBD1	once	TRBJ2-7
CASSFQYGYTF	TGTGCCAGCAGCTTCCAATATGGCTACACCTTC	TRBV7-9	NA	NA	TRBJ1-2
CATSSRTPSSNQPQHF	TGTGCCACCAGCAGCCGGACGCCGTCTAGCAATCAGCCCCAGCATTTT	TRBV15	NA	NA	TRBJ1-5
CASSSDRAYGYTF	TGTGCCAGCAGTTCGGACAGGGCCTATGGCTACACCTTC	TRBV6-5	TRBD1	NA	TRBJ1-2
CAISVFGVFGELFF	TGTGCCATCAGTGTTTTTGGCGTTTTCGGGGAGCTGTTTTTT	TRBV10-3	NA	NA	TRBJ2-2
CATSTRDSWPNNEQFF	TGCGCCACCAGTACACGGGACAGTTGGCCAAACAATGAGCAGTTCTTC	TRBV10-1	TRBD1	NA	TRBJ2-1
CASSLPGGPYEQYF	TGTGCCAGCAGCTTACCAGGGGGCCCCTACGAGCAGTACTTC	TRBV7-9	TRBD1	NA	TRBJ2-7
CASSSRGQSYNSPLHF	TGTGCCAGCAGTTCACGGGGACAGTCGTATAATTCACCCCTCCACTTT	TRBV27	TRBD1	NA	TRBJ1-6
CASSYGTGNSEKLFF	TGTGCCAGCAGCTACGGGACCGGGAACTCCGAAAAACTGTTTTTT	TRBV7-2	NA	NA	TRBJ1-4
CASSSGPLRTGELFF	TGTGCCAGCAGCTCGGGGCCCTTGCGAACCGGGGAGCTGTTTTTT	TRBV7-2	NA	NA	TRBJ2-2
CASSFPLVPGELFF	TGTGCCAGCAGTTTCCCGCTAGTTCCCGGGGAGCTGTTTTTT	TRBV28	NA	NA	TRBJ2-2
CASSQTSGRTGELFF	TGTGCCAGTAGTCAGACTAGCGGGAGAACCGGGGAGCTGTTTTTT	TRBV19	TRBD2	NA	TRBJ2-2
CASIFPGTGNEKLFF	TGTGCCAGCATCTTCCCCGGGACGGGGAATGAAAAACTGTTTTTT	TRBV2	NA	NA	TRBJ1-4
CASRRTGAYEQYF	TGTGCCAGCAGGAGGACAGGGGCCTACGAGCAGTACTTC	TRBV28	TRBD1	NA	TRBJ2-7
CAISEGPPGAYEQYF	TGTGCCATCAGTGAGGGACCACCGGGGGCCTACGAGCAGTACTTC	TRBV10-3	NA	NA	TRBJ2-7
CASSSAGGGVSTQYF	TGTGCCAGCAGTTCCGCGGGCGGGGGCGTCTCTACGCAGTATTTT	TRBV28	NA	NA	TRBJ2-3
CASSLNGESTDTQYF	TGTGCCAGCAGCTTGAACGGGGAGAGCACAGATACGCAGTATTTT	TRBV5-6	NA	once	TRBJ2-3
CASSFPPGRRENNEQFF	TGTGCCAGCAGTTTCCCTCCCGGGAGGCGGGAAAACAATGAGCAGTTCTTC	TRBV28	TRBD2	few	TRBJ2-1
CASSVGVPGELFF	TGTGCCAGCAGCGTAGGGGTCCCCGGGGAGCTGTTTTTT	TRBV9	NA	NA	TRBJ2-2
CASRLGTSRSYEQYF	TGCGCCAGCAGGCTTGGGACTAGCCGCTCCTACGAGCAGTACTTC	TRBV5-1	TRBD2	NA	TRBJ2-7
CASRDSQETQYF	TGTGCCAGCCGGGACTCCCAAGAGACCCAGTACTTC	TRBV3-1/TRBV3-2	NA	NA	TRBJ2-5
CSVWSGGVYNEQFF	TGCAGCGTTTGGAGCGGGGGGGTCTACAATGAGCAGTTCTTC	TRBV29-1	TRBD2	NA	TRBJ2-1
CASSQGIATGELFF	TGCGCCAGCAGCCAAGGTATTGCCACCGGGGAGCTGTTTTTT	TRBV4-1	NA	once	TRBJ2-2
CASSLGDFSYEQYF	TGTGCCAGCAGTCTCGGGGACTTCTCCTACGAGCAGTACTTC	TRBV6-5	NA	once	TRBJ2-7